The 7 T cell receptor beta chains in this list originate from one sample, sequenced in a study of low-dose radiotherapy and immunotherapy resistance in tumors. TRAV- and TRBV-specific primers were used for first-strand cDNA, which covered alpha and beta chains. TCRs underwent roughly 20 PCR cycles of amplification with a constant-region primer and V-primer adapter. TCRdb analysed the reads with MiXCR anew, one entry per CDR3 protein. Of 40,000 or so distinct CDR3 sequences in the sample, about a third were seen once. Time point meaning: before trial treatment. This sample comprised PBMCs, obtained before treatment. The receptors stem from a male donor with gallbladder cancer.

The J gene is TRBJ2-7, the V gene TRBV4-1, with D perhaps matching TRBD2 (5 bases). Trimming cost V 0 bases and J 1 base, with 7 bases left between them. This CDR3 is built from 14 residues. In germline, CDR1 is MGHRA, CDR2 YSYEKL. The DNA for the CDR3 is TGCGCCAGCAGCCAAGATCCGGGATCCTACGAGCAGTACTTC. Translating it yields CASSQDPGSYEQYF.

The chain uses TRBV6-8 and TRBJ2-3, with 8 bases identical to TRBD1. J lost 5 bases, V lost 2 bases, and 6 bases had no gene match. The germline gives CDR1 MNHGY, CDR2 SAAAGT. The CDR3 covers 15 residues. This CDR3 is CASSYGQGAVDTQYF. In DNA, the CDR3 is TGTGCCAGCAGTTACGGACAGGGAGCTGTAGATACGCAGTATTTT.

In regard to this clonotype: This likely reflects a read error, since a far larger clone is one base away. In nucleotides, the CDR3 is TGTGCCAGCAACCCGACGGAGTCAATGAACACTGAAGCTTTCTTT. Residues: CASNPTESMNTEAFF. V gene TRBV7-6 combines with J gene TRBJ1-1; no clear D. This CDR3 has 15 residues. The germline CDR1 and CDR2 sequences are SGHVS and FNYEAQ. Trimming cost V 7 bases and J 0 bases, with 15 bases left between them.

Of note for this clonotype: With a much larger clone just one base away, this may be a read error. The rearrangement links TRBV4-2 to TRBJ1-5; D ambiguous. The CDR3 sequence is 13 residues long. Trimming removed 0 bases at V and 3 bases at J, with 3 bases between. Germline V CDR1 and CDR2: LGHNA, YNFKEQ. CDR3: CASSQDPNQPQHF. In DNA form, the CDR3 reads TGTGCCAGCAGCCAAGATCCCAATCAGCCCCAGCATTTT.

There are many counts of this clonotype. V and J are TRBV7-2 and TRBJ2-3, with D possibly matching TRBD1 (5 bases). The V end lost 1 base, the J end lost 1 base, and 12 bases lay between the germline ends. Germline-derived CDR1 and CDR2 are SGHTA and FQGNSA. The CDR3 contains 16 residues. CDR3 DNA: TGTGCCAGCAGCTTAGATCAGGGCTGGGGCACAGATACGCAGTATTTT. It codes for CASSLDQGWGTDTQYF.

Regarding this clonotype: Only one base separates this from a far larger clonotype, so it likely reflects a read error. The CDR3 DNA follows: TGTGCCAGCAATATCAGGACAGGGACCTACAATGAGCAGTACTTC. Residues: CASNIRTGTYNEQYF. The rearrangement links TRBV2 to TRBJ2-7; 8 bases are a match to TRBD1. Germline-derived CDR1 and CDR2 are SNHLY and FYNNEI. This CDR3 has 15 residues. J gave up 7 bases and V 7 bases, and 15 bases lay outside the gene matches.

This clonotype was seen repeatedly, ten times or more. V usage is TRBV7-3 and J usage is TRBJ2-3, with 9 positions matching TRBD2. The V segment lost 5 bases and the J segment 1 base; nucleotides outside the gene matches: 4. The CDR3 totals 15 residues. CDR1 and CDR2 from the germline V gene are SGHTA and FQGTGA. In DNA, the CDR3 is TGTGCCAGCAGCCCGTTAGCGGGGGGCACAGATACGCAGTATTTT. Translating it yields CASSPLAGGTDTQYF.